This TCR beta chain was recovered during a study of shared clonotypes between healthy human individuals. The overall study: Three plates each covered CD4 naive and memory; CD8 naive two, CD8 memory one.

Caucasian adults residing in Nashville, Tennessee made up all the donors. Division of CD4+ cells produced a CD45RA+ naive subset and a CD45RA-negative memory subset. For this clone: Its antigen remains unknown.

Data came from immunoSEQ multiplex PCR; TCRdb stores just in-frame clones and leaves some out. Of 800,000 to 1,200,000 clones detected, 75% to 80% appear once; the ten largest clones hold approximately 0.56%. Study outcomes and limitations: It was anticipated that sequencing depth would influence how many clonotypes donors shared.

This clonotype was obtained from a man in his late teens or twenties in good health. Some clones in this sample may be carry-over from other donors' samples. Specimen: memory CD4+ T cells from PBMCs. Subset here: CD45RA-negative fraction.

The CDR3 loop reads CASSLGGVTYEQYF. DNA of the CDR3: TGTGCCAGCAGTTTGGGCGGAGTTACCTACGAGCAGTACTTC. The genes are TRBV28 and TRBJ2-7; D remains unclear. The CDR3 runs 14 residues. The V gene's germline CDR1 is MDHEN and CDR2 SYDVKM. V gave up 3 bases and J gave up 2 bases, with 11 bases separating them.